Following are 14 T cell receptor beta chains from one sample sequenced in a study of blood T cell repertoires in COVID-19 (dated by TCRdb to 2020 to 2022). The library was produced with the immunoSEQ multiplex PCR assay. This is the immuneACCESS table as TCRdb keeps it, with only in-frame sequences that have V and J called. A part of the clones is gone; compared with another copy, unresolved V genes explain less than half, and the rest is unexplained. Counted in this sample were 89,000 or so clones; roughly nine tenths of them appeared once. The ten largest clones represent 2.5% to 3% of the sample. The sequenced sample was peripheral blood. These receptors all come from a man aged 45 to 65 with COVID-19, enrolled during active disease.

This chain uses TRBV20-1 with TRBJ1-2, with D possibly matching TRBD1 (5 bases). The germline V gene has CDR1 DFQATT and CDR2 SNEGSKA (reference sequence). The CDR3 length is 13 residues. Trimming cost V 3 bases and J 2 bases, with 10 bases left between them. CDR3 region: CSASAGENYGYTF. For the CDR3, the DNA is TGCAGTGCTAGTGCGGGGGAGAACTATGGCTACACCTTC.

V usage is TRBV10-3 and J usage is TRBJ2-7; 10 bases are shared with TRBD2. The V gene end was trimmed by 8 bases and the J gene end by 0 bases; junction bases not matched to a gene: 10. The germline V gene encodes CDR1 ENHRY and CDR2 SYGVKD. This CDR3 contains 16 residues. This chain's CDR3 is CAIGKASGGSSYEQYF. The CDR3 coding sequence is TGTGCCATCGGTAAGGCTAGCGGGGGAAGCTCCTACGAGCAGTACTTC.

The rearrangement links TRBV5-5 to TRBJ1-6; possibly TRBD1 for D (5 bases). The CDR3 spans 14 residues. The germline V gene has CDR1 SGHKS and CDR2 YYEKEE (reference sequence). Trimming removed 1 base at V and 8 bases at J, with 10 bases between. The CDR3 sequence: CASSLTAGDSPLHF. The CDR3 DNA follows: TGTGCCAGCAGCTTGACGGCGGGGGATTCACCCCTCCACTTT.

The rearrangement joins TRBV6-6 to TRBJ2-2; 9 bases match TRBD1. The ends lost 7 bases at V and 1 base at J; junction bases unmatched: 4. Looked up from germline, CDR1 is MNHNY and CDR2 is SVGAGI (reference sequence). The CDR3 runs 15 residues. DNA for the CDR3: TGTGCCAGCACCAAGGGACAGGGGAACACCGGGGAGCTGTTTTTT. It specifies CASTKGQGNTGELFF.

The V call is TRBV19, the J call TRBJ2-3; 11 bases map to TRBD1. The germline V gene has CDR1 LNHDA and CDR2 SQIVND (reference sequence). The junction had 8 bases not matched to a gene; V was cut back by 4 bases and J by 2 bases. The CDR3 is 17 amino acids. The CDR3 DNA reads TGTGCCAGTAGTAAGGACAGGGGGCGTACGTCCACAGATACGCAGTATTTT. Translating gives CASSKDRGRTSTDTQYF. Combining the CDR3 with reference TRBV19 and TRBJ2-3 gives the whole variable domain DGGITQSPKYLFRKEGQNVTLSCEQNLNHDAMYWYRQDPGQGLRLIYYSQIVNDFQKGDIAEGYSVSREKKESFPLTVTSAQKNPTAFYLCASSKDRGRTSTDTQYFGPGTRLTVL.

The chain recombines TRBV6-2 or TRBV6-3 with TRBJ2-3, with 12 nucleotides matching TRBD2. Germline CDR1 reads MNHEY; CDR2 reads SVGEGT. This CDR3 spans 17 amino acids. Losses at the gene ends were 2 bases for V and 2 bases for J; bases not matched to a gene: 5. The chain's CDR3 is CASSYLAGGRATDTQYF. In DNA form, the CDR3 reads TGTGCCAGCAGTTACCTAGCGGGGGGGCGGGCCACAGATACGCAGTATTTT.

This chain joins TRBV4-1 and TRBJ1-2, with a possible D match to TRBD1 (5 bases). The V gene lost 4 bases and the J gene lost 2 bases, with 14 bases spanning the gap. Germline V gene data show CDR1 as MGHRA and CDR2 as YSYEKL. The CDR3 is made up of 15 amino acids. The CDR3 loop reads CASSPSQTVNYGYTF. As DNA, the CDR3 is TGCGCCAGCAGCCCTTCACAGACAGTGAACTATGGCTACACCTTC.

This sequence joins TRBV7-2 and TRBJ1-3; D ambiguous. This CDR3 region has 12 residues. Germline CDR1 is SGHTA and CDR2 is FQGNSA. V was cut by 4 bases and J by 4 bases, with 5 bases left in between. The CDR3 nucleotides read TGTGCCAGCAGCTCACACGGAAACACCATATATTTT. It codes for CASSSHGNTIYF.

The chain joins TRBV7-2 to TRBJ2-3, with a tentative D call TRBD2 (6 bases). This CDR3 has 16 residues. Germline V gene lookup returns CDR1 SGHTA and CDR2 FQGNSA. The V end lost 4 bases, the J end lost 1 base, and 15 bases lay between the germline ends. The CDR3 loop reads CASSSPPGLRTDTQYF. The DNA for the CDR3 is TGTGCCAGCAGCTCCCCTCCGGGACTGCGCACAGATACGCAGTATTTT.

The chain recombines TRBV6-6 with TRBJ2-7; D perhaps matches TRBD1 (5 bases). Between the trimmed V and J ends, which lost 6 bases and 3 bases, there was a span of 12 bases. The CDR3 has 13 amino acids. Germline V gene sequence: CDR1 MNHNY, CDR2 SVGAGI (reference sequence). The CDR3 bases are TGTGCCAGCAGCCTCCAGGGCAGCTACGAGCAGTACTTC. This gives the protein CASSLQGSYEQYF.

This chain links TRBV7-6 with TRBJ2-3, with D perhaps TRBD2 (6 bases). V lost 2 bases to trimming and J lost 0 bases, with 21 bases between them. Germline values: CDR1 SGHVS, CDR2 FNYEAQ. The CDR3 sequence is 19 residues long. CDR3 loop: CASSLPQVGGTISTDTQYF. For the CDR3, the DNA is TGTGCCAGCAGCTTACCCCAAGTTGGGGGGACGATTAGCACAGATACGCAGTATTTT.

V usage is TRBV7-9 and J usage is TRBJ1-2; D unclear. With 1 base removed from V and 13 bases from J, the gap between germline ends came to 10 bases. This CDR3 is built from 11 residues. Germline assignment: CDR1 SEHNR and CDR2 FQNEAQ (reference sequence). This chain's CDR3 is CASSLGVDCTF. CDR3 DNA: TGTGCCAGCAGCTTAGGGGTTGACTGCACCTTC.

This clone has a handful of counts. The rearrangement uses TRBV10-3 and TRBJ2-1, with D possibly TRBD2 on 6 matching bases. Trimming shortened V by 6 bases and J by 8 bases, and 14 bases separated the two germline ends. Per the germline V gene, CDR1 is ENHRY and CDR2 is SYGVKD. The CDR3 extends over 13 amino acids. The CDR3 loop is CAISEVSGDEQFF. In DNA, the CDR3 is TGTGCCATCAGCGAGGTATCGGGGGATGAGCAGTTCTTC.

The chain has TRBV24-1 and TRBJ2-3; 9 positions match TRBD1. The CDR3 length is 17 residues. Germline trimming cut 3 bases from V and 0 bases from J; bases unmatched to any gene: 6. Germline V lookup: CDR1 KGHDR, CDR2 SFDVKD. The CDR3 DNA reads as TGTGCCACCAGTGATCCCCACAGGGGGCCTAGCACAGATACGCAGTATTTT. Translating gives CATSDPHRGPSTDTQYF.